This T cell receptor (beta chain) was identified in a study of monozygotic twins with inflammatory bowel disease. Study-level results: Clonotype overlap with others was lower in IBD patients than in healthy twins, a difference that was greatest with disease activity. Extra variability in the repertoires of patients may have come from differing immunosuppressive treatments. The inverse Simpson measure of TCRbeta diversity was lower in IBD patients than in healthy co-twins.

TCRdb reprocessed the 5' RACE reads, keeping one entry per CDR3 protein, no DNA. The sample table sets out around 410,000 distinct CDR3 sequences. On this clonotype: The antigen is not known.

Germline lookup yields CDR1 SNHLY and CDR2 FYNNEI. This CDR3 spans 14 amino acids. The chain recombines TRBV2 with TRBJ2-3; the D call of TRBD2 rests on TCRdb alone, since no DNA is present to check it. The material sequenced was blood. This receptor was identified in a human donor with ulcerative colitis or Crohn's disease, or a healthy co-twin of an affected twin (not recorded which). The CDR3 here is CASRSLGPTDTQYF. Full variable domain (rest looked up from reference TRBV2 and TRBJ2-3): EPEVTQTPSHQVTQMGQEVILRCVPISNHLYFYWYRQILGQKVEFLVSFYNNEISEKSEIFDDQFSVERPDGSNFTLKIRSTKLEDSAMYFCASRSLGPTDTQYFGPGTRLTVL.